The rows below give T cell receptor beta chains drawn from one sample of a study of blood T cell repertoires in COVID-19. The method was immunoSEQ multiplex PCR; TCRdb's version includes in-frame clones alone and lacks a portion of them. The sample yields fewer than 50,000 clones, approximately 80% seen once. Sequencing was done on a sample of peripheral blood. The receptors stem from a man between 65 and 80 years old with acute or convalescent COVID-19. The CDR3 runs from the conserved cysteine through the conserved F or W. D genes are given only for firm matches. Clone size is shown for a subset of rows, as once, few, many or a class of expanded clone.

CDR3aa | CDR3nt | abundance | j_gene | v_gene | d_gene
CATRTDREWGSEAFF | TGTGCCACCAGGACGGACAGGGAATGGGGATCTGAAGCTTTCTTT | NA | TRBJ1-1 | TRBV15 | TRBD1
CASSSWAGTEAFF | TGTGCCAGCAGTTCCTGGGCTGGCACTGAAGCTTTCTTT | once | TRBJ1-1 | TRBV27 | NA
CASSPDVIRGTDTQYF | TGTGCCAGCAGCCCAGACGTCATAAGGGGAACAGATACGCAGTATTTT | NA | TRBJ2-3 | TRBV4-2 | NA
CASSLNSNYGYTF | TGTGCCAGCAGTTTGAACAGTAACTATGGCTACACCTTC | NA | TRBJ1-2 | TRBV12-3/TRBV12-4 | NA
CASSQGRRAGSTDTQYF | TGCGCCAGCAGCCAAGGTCGGCGAGCGGGTAGCACAGATACGCAGTATTTT | NA | TRBJ2-3 | TRBV4-1 | NA
CASSSHQRGNTQYF | TGCGCCAGCAGTTCCCATCAGCGGGGGAATACGCAGTATTTT | NA | TRBJ2-3 | TRBV10-1 | TRBD2
CASRPLGGGYGYTF | TGTGCCAGCAGACCTCTGGGGGGGGGCTATGGCTACACCTTC | NA | TRBJ1-2 | TRBV3-1/TRBV3-2 | NA
CASSPTGQWQPQHF | TGTGCCAGCAGCCCGACAGGGCAATGGCAGCCCCAGCATTTT | NA | TRBJ1-5 | TRBV3-1/TRBV3-2 | TRBD1
CATRVTFTGELFF | TGTGCCACACGGGTCACGTTCACCGGGGAGCTGTTTTTT | NA | TRBJ2-2 | TRBV6-6 | NA
CASSNRDSRTDTQYF | TGTGCCAGCAGCAACCGGGACAGTCGCACAGATACGCAGTATTTT | large | TRBJ2-3 | TRBV7-9 | TRBD1
CASSQDQGQGNEKLFF | TGTGCCAGCAGCCAAGATCAGGGACAGGGGAATGAAAAACTGTTTTTT | NA | TRBJ1-4 | TRBV4-2 | TRBD1
CASNRASGGYTDTQYF | TGTGCCAGCAATCGGGCTAGCGGGGGGTACACAGATACGCAGTATTTT | NA | TRBJ2-3 | TRBV7-2 | TRBD2
CASSQQQGADGELFF | TGCGCCAGCAGCCAACAACAGGGGGCCGACGGGGAGCTGTTTTTT | few | TRBJ2-2 | TRBV4-3 | TRBD1
CASSLQAVGTDTQYF | TGTGCCAGCAGCTTACAAGCGGTCGGCACAGATACGCAGTATTTT | NA | TRBJ2-3 | TRBV11-2 | NA
CASSPMGQGNGYTF | TGTGCCAGCAGTCCCATGGGACAGGGAAATGGCTACACCTTC | NA | TRBJ1-2 | TRBV28 | TRBD1
CATSAATGVSYNEQFF | TGTGCCACCAGTGCCGCGACAGGGGTCTCCTACAATGAGCAGTTCTTC | NA | TRBJ2-1 | TRBV24-1 | TRBD1
CASSDGSTAGNQPQHF | TGTGCCAGCAGTGATGGGTCGACGGCGGGGAATCAGCCCCAGCATTTT | NA | TRBJ1-5 | TRBV2 | NA
CASSHQGYRGENEQYF | TGTGCCAGCAGCCACCAGGGGTACCGGGGGGAAAACGAGCAGTACTTC | NA | TRBJ2-7 | TRBV3-1/TRBV3-2 | NA
CASSAGLAGGMAGELFF | TGCGCCAGCAGCGCCGGACTAGCGGGGGGGATGGCCGGGGAGCTGTTTTTT | NA | TRBJ2-2 | TRBV5-1 | TRBD2
CASSQPPSGGASGTQYF | TGTGCCAGCAGCCAACCACCTAGCGGGGGGGCCTCGGGTACGCAGTATTTT | NA | TRBJ2-3 | TRBV4-2 | TRBD2
CASSKTGNGYTF | TGTGCCAGCAGCAAGACAGGGAATGGCTACACCTTC | NA | TRBJ1-2 | TRBV7-2 | TRBD1
CASSLSRLKQDEQFF | TGTGCCAGCAGCTTGAGTCGTCTTAAGCAAGATGAGCAGTTCTTC | NA | TRBJ2-1 | TRBV7-2 | NA
CASSISSTGYNSPLHF | TGTGCCAGTAGTATTTCTTCGACAGGCTATAATTCACCCCTCCACTTT | NA | TRBJ1-6 | TRBV19 | NA
CASRLNRGNMDSPLHF | TGTGCCAGCAGGTTGAACAGGGGCAATATGGATTCACCCCTCCACTTT | NA | TRBJ1-6 | TRBV5-6 | TRBD1
CASRLTGSNTGELFF | TGTGCCAGCAGACTGACAGGATCAAACACCGGGGAGCTGTTTTTT | NA | TRBJ2-2 | TRBV7-8 | NA
CASSIGGLNQPQHF | TGTGCCAGTAGTATCGGGGGATTGAATCAGCCCCAGCATTTT | NA | TRBJ1-5 | TRBV19 | NA
CASSQDTGQPQHF | TGTGCCAGCAGCCAAGATACGGGGCAGCCCCAGCATTTT | NA | TRBJ1-5 | TRBV4-2 | NA
CASSRTASYEQYF | TGTGCCAGCAGCCGGACAGCCTCCTACGAGCAGTACTTC | medium-sized | TRBJ2-7 | TRBV6-2/TRBV6-3 | NA
CASSQYPQTGEYGYTF | TGTGCCAGCAGCCAATATCCACAAACAGGGGAGTATGGCTACACCTTC | NA | TRBJ1-2 | TRBV3-1/TRBV3-2 | TRBD1